This TCR beta chain was captured by sequencing in a study of PD-L1 blockade in urothelial cancer. About the research overall: Blood-derived samples held a median approximately 140,000 T cells. Findings of the study overall: Clones that were tumor-associated expanded more in the blood of durable-benefit patients at 3 weeks.

Notes on this clone: Its matching antigen is unknown.

Specified time point: pretreatment peripheral blood. Individual patients had between 1 and 8 samples, taken pretreatment and on-treatment. Data came from immunoSEQ multiplex PCR; TCRdb stores just in-frame clones and leaves some out. The table records roughly 67,000 clones, about 86% of them present only once. V shed 0 bases and J 7 bases; nucleotides not matched to a gene: 6. This CDR3 has 16 amino acids. Germline CDR1 SGHRS, CDR2 YFSETQ. The specimen was PBMCs, collected around atezolizumab (anti-PD-L1) treatment. This chain uses TRBV5-1 with TRBJ2-1, with 11 nucleotides matching TRBD1. The clonotype comes from a man aged 55 to 70 with urothelial cancer. This CDR3 reads CASSLGGQGGGNEQFF. In DNA form, the CDR3 reads TGCGCCAGCAGCTTGGGGGGACAGGGGGGTGGGAATGAGCAGTTCTTC.